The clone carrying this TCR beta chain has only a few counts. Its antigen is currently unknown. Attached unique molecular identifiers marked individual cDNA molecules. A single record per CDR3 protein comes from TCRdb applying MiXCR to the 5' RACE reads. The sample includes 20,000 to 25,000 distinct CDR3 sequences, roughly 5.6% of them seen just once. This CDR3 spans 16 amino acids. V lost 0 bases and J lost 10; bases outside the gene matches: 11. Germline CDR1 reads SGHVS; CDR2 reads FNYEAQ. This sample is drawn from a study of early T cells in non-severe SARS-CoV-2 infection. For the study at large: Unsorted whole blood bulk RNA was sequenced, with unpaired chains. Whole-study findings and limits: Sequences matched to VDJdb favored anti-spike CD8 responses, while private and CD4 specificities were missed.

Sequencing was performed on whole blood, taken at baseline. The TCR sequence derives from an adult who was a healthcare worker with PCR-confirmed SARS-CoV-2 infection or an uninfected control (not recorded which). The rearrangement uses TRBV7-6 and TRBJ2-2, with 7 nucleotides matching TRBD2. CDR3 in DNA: TGTGCCAGCAGCTTAGCAGTCGTGGCTAGCGGACAGGAGCTGTTTTTT. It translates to CASSLAVVASGQELFF.